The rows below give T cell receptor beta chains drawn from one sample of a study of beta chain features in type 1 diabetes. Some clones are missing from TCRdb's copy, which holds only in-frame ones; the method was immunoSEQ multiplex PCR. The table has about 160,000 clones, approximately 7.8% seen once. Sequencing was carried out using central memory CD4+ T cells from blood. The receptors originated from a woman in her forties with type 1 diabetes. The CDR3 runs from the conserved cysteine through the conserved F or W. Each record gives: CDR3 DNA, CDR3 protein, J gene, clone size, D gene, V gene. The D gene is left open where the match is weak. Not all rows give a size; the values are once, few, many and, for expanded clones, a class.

TGTGCCAGCAGCCCGGGACACCCCTACGAGCAGTACTTC CASSPGHPYEQYF TRBJ2-7 NA NA TRBV5-6
TGCGCCAGCAGCTTGGCCGGACAGGGGGGCAACGAGCAGTACTTC CASSLAGQGGNEQYF TRBJ2-7 few TRBD1 TRBV5-1
TGCGCCAGCAGGGAGACGGGACTAAGGCTCAATGAGCAGTTCTTC CASRETGLRLNEQFF TRBJ2-1 NA TRBD2 TRBV5-1
TGTGCCACCAGCAGAGCCCGGGAGACCCAGTACTTC CATSRARETQYF TRBJ2-5 NA NA TRBV15
TGTGCCAGCAGAAGGGACACCAATCAGCCCCAGCATTTT CASRRDTNQPQHF TRBJ1-5 NA NA TRBV28
TGTGCCAGCAGCTTAACGTCGGGGGAGGGCACTGAAGCTTTCTTT CASSLTSGEGTEAFF TRBJ1-1 few NA TRBV7-3
TGCAGCGTTCGGGGACATGATGACACTGAAGCTTTCTTT CSVRGHDDTEAFF TRBJ1-1 once NA TRBV29-1
TGCGCCAGCAGCCAAGAGGAGGGCCCCCGTGAAAAACTGTTTTTT CASSQEEGPREKLFF TRBJ1-4 few NA TRBV4-1
TGCGCCAGCAGCTTGGGGGACAACAATCAGCCCCAGCATTTT CASSLGDNNQPQHF TRBJ1-5 few NA TRBV5-1
TGCGCCAGCAGCGCCGAAGCGGTAACTAACTATGGCTACACCTTC CASSAEAVTNYGYTF TRBJ1-2 few NA TRBV5-1
TGTGCTGGAGGTGGCGGCCGTAACTATGGCTACACCTTC CAGGGGRNYGYTF TRBJ1-2 many NA TRBV30
TGCGCCAGCAGCTTGGGTAGGGGGGGCGGAACAGATACGCAGTATTTT CASSLGRGGGTDTQYF TRBJ2-3 NA NA TRBV5-1
TGTGCCAGCTCACAGGAGAGGGGCAATCAGCCCCAGCATTTT CASSQERGNQPQHF TRBJ1-5 few NA TRBV18